These T cell receptor beta chains were read from a single sample in a study of OX40 agonist ivuxolimab in advanced cancers. Assay used: immunoSEQ multiplex PCR; TCRdb lists only in-frame clones, some missing. The table includes approximately 80,000 clones, approximately 94% detected once. The sequences come from CD4+ or CD8+ T cells sorted from blood, collected in a trial of the OX40 agonist ivuxolimab. The receptors here all came from an adult with an advanced solid tumor such as melanoma, head and neck, liver or kidney cancer. The CDR3 runs from the conserved cysteine through the conserved F or W. D genes are given only for firm matches.

>TRBJ2-3|-|TRBV27
CASSKPPAGTDTQYF
TGTGCCAGCAGTAAACCCCCGGCGGGAACAGATACGCAGTATTTT
>TRBJ2-7|TRBD2|TRBV7-8
CASSFNVPGTRLDEQYF
TGTGCCAGCAGCTTTAATGTGCCCGGGACTAGATTGGACGAGCAGTACTTC
>TRBJ1-1|TRBD1|TRBV5-6
CASSLGTGDTEAFF
TGTGCCAGCAGCCTCGGGACAGGGGACACTGAAGCTTTCTTT
>TRBJ1-5|TRBD1|TRBV5-8
CASSYGQGKYQPQHF
TGTGCCAGCAGCTACGGACAGGGGAAATATCAGCCCCAGCATTTT
>TRBJ1-5|-|TRBV4-1
CASSQDSNQPQHF
TGCGCCAGCAGCCAAGATAGCAATCAGCCCCAGCATTTT
>TRBJ2-5|TRBD2|TRBV7-9
CASSLGGAGVGETQYF
TGTGCCAGCAGCCTGGGTGGAGCGGGGGTGGGAGAGACCCAGTACTTC
>TRBJ1-1|TRBD1|TRBV6-5
CLSQGGLGTEAFF
TGTCTCAGTCAGGGGGGGCTCGGCACTGAAGCTTTCTTT
>TRBJ2-1|-|TRBV11-2
CASSWEEAYNEQFF
TGTGCCAGCAGCTGGGAGGAGGCTTACAATGAGCAGTTCTTC
>TRBJ2-7|-|TRBV30
CAWSIGDSYEQYF
TGTGCCTGGAGTATAGGGGACTCCTACGAGCAGTACTTC
>TRBJ2-1|TRBD2|TRBV5-6
CASSSGLAGTYNEQFF
TGTGCCAGCAGCTCCGGACTAGCGGGGACTTACAATGAGCAGTTCTTC
>TRBJ2-3|-|TRBV6-4
CASSDSKGDGADTQYF
TGTGCCAGCAGTGACTCAAAGGGAGACGGCGCAGATACGCAGTATTTT
>TRBJ1-4|-|TRBV27
CASKRNEKLFF
TGTGCCAGCAAGAGGAATGAAAAACTGTTTTTT
>TRBJ2-7|-|TRBV15
CATSRYTGIHEQYF
TGTGCCACCAGCAGATATACAGGGATCCACGAGCAGTACTTC
>TRBJ2-7|TRBD1|TRBV10-2
CASSEGTGGPGEQYF
TGCGCCAGCAGTGAGGGGACAGGGGGGCCTGGCGAGCAGTACTTC
>TRBJ1-6|TRBD1|TRBV4-1
CASSHGFTGGDNSPLHF
TGCGCCAGCAGCCATGGGTTCACAGGGGGGGATAATTCACCCCTCCACTTT
>TRBJ2-3|-|TRBV28
CASSRGEGTDTQYF
TGTGCCAGCTCGAGGGGGGAGGGAACAGATACGCAGTATTTT
>TRBJ2-5|TRBD1|TRBV29-1
CSVWDRRETQYF
TGCAGCGTCTGGGACAGGCGAGAGACCCAGTACTTC